A selection of T cell receptor beta chains follows, all from one sample in a study of blood T cell repertoires in COVID-19. Measured with immunoSEQ multiplex PCR; TCRdb has only the in-frame clones, and not every one. The repertoire holds more than 55,000 clones, with almost 80% as singletons. Sequencing used peripheral blood. These receptors were taken from a man in his sixties with acute or convalescent COVID-19. Each CDR3 is given with its conserved first and last residue. D genes are given only for firm matches.

v_call	j_call	d_call	cdr3_aa
TRBV7-9	TRBJ2-2	-	CAMGAYTGELFF
TRBV29-1	TRBJ1-1	-	CSVTEMNTEAFF
TRBV6-5	TRBJ1-2	TRBD1	CASSRGKRGYTF
TRBV21-1	TRBJ1-1	-	CASSKNGHGPTEAFF
TRBV24-1	TRBJ2-3	TRBD1	CATRDRVGTDTQYF
TRBV27	TRBJ2-1	TRBD2	CASSFIGGTYNEQFF
TRBV4-1	TRBJ1-2	-	CASSQEGFRQVNYGYTF
TRBV5-1	TRBJ2-2	-	CASSLIGPQGTGELFF
TRBV5-1	TRBJ1-2	TRBD1	CASSPGQGNYGYTF
TRBV11-2	TRBJ2-7	TRBD1	CASSPRQGAFEQYF